Reported below is one TCR beta chain. Its antigen has not been determined. No much larger clone is present one base from it, and per-base qualities are unavailable. Library prep was done by 5' RACE. The data were produced on an Illumina HiSeq 2000. Template switching added a universal primer binding site, and the final cDNA carried a unique molecular identifier that allowed TCR cDNA molecules to be counted accurately. First-strand cDNA for TCR alpha and beta chains was synthesized from specific primers in the conserved constant-segment region. To control for contamination, every cDNA library was double barcoded, receiving both a SMART-Mk sample barcode and Illumina barcodes. TruSeq adapter sequences and Illumina sample barcodes were added in two successive PCR steps. TCR alpha and beta cDNA libraries were sequenced on the Illumina HiSeq platform with custom primers. The authors' pipeline ran thus. MiGEC was used to process raw reads and extract unique molecular identifiers, and MiXCR was used to find CDR3 positions. Recombination models were inferred per individual with the repgenHMM and IGoR tools using an EM algorithm. The analysis of shared clonotypes was done with the tcR package in R, with sharing normalized by the product of cloneset sizes. Out-of-frame nonproductive sequences were analyzed to study raw recombination free of thymic and clonal selection effects. The raw public reads went through TCRdb reprocessing: fastp at Q25, MiXCR clone calling, in-frame beta chains kept. Rows with one shared CDR3 protein collapse into an entry with the most common genes and DNA. Clone size and V and J calls follow TCRdb, not the original study. The sample table contains hundreds of thousands of distinct CDR3 sequences; only one count was recorded for less than 10% of them. The ten largest make up around 0.98% of the sample.

This entry is derived from a study of identical twins (dated by TCRdb to about 2016). A note on the overall study: To test whether fetal clonotypes persist, this study deep-sequenced TCR alpha and beta repertoires from monozygotic twins, from unrelated adults of various ages, and from cord blood. To rule out contamination, the twin experiments were replicated at different times with different library preparation protocols.

General findings and caveats noted by the study authors: Abundant cord blood beta clonotypes carried fewer insertions; young adult naive repertoires showed a weaker similar trend, while memory repertoires showed none. In monozygotic twins, out-of-frame TCR alpha sharing was systematically underestimated by recombination models, although the models agreed with sharing between unrelated individuals. A weaker excess of twin sharing was found in beta out-of-frame sequences because the signal-to-noise ratio was lowered by fewer shared sequences. Because the same donors could not be followed over many years, conclusions were based on cross-sectional statistical analysis. Zero-insertion analyses could be partly confounded by invariant T cells such as MAIT and iNKT, though diverse VJ usage argued against such confounding for most clonotypes. Compared with coincidental sharing between unrelated individuals, out-of-frame TCR alpha sequences shared between twins showed an excess of sequences with low generation probability.

Every donor in the study was a healthy Caucasian. Three pairs of female monozygotic twins, all aged roughly 18 to 29 years, made up the twin cohort. RNA for TCR libraries was isolated from peripheral blood mononuclear cells. Reading from cysteine to phenylalanine, the CDR3 counts 18 amino acids. The read is trimmed to its CDR3 DNA, 54 bases read in frame from base 1. CDR1 and CDR2, looked up from the germline V gene (reference sequence), are SGHNT and YYREEE. Trimming accounts for 4 bases at V and 5 bases at J, while the number of junction bases matched to no gene is 14. These same records also appear under a second study, on yellow fever vaccine responses in identical twins. In that second paper, the authors write: The authors reported that the T cell response to vaccination in identical twins appeared partly convergent and partly personalized. In identical twins, the study followed T cell clones that responded to the vaccine with precision.

The sequence links TRBV5-4 to TRBJ2-2, with 10 bases matching TRBD2. Sequencing was done on a sample of PBMCs. This TCR was sampled from a young woman in good health. The DNA reads as follows: TGTGCCAGCAGCGTCCCCGCCCTAGCGGGAGTCGGGACCGGGGAGCTGTTTTTT. Its translation reads: CASSVPALAGVGTGELFF.